The entry below describes one T cell receptor (beta chain). Its matching antigen is unknown. Repertoires were generated with immunoSEQ multiplex PCR, while TCRdb's copy carries only in-frame clones and drops some. The sample has about 2,500,000 clones, about 92% seen once; the top ten hold 0.14%. This CDR3 has 16 amino acids. This sample is part of a study of shared clonotypes between healthy human individuals. Study-level findings and limits: For naive CD4 cells, roughly 4.8% of clonotypes were shared across a handful of donors.

The receptor was isolated from a man aged 18 to 35 in good health. This rearrangement joins TRBV21-1 to TRBJ1-4. TRBV21-1 is designated a pseudogene. The sequencing input was naive CD4+ T cells sorted from blood. Subset denoted: CD45RA+ positively selected. The CDR3 region has the DNA TGTGCCAGCAGCCTACGCGGGGGGGTACTTAATGAAAAACTGTTTTTT. Translating it yields CASSLRGGVLNEKLFF.